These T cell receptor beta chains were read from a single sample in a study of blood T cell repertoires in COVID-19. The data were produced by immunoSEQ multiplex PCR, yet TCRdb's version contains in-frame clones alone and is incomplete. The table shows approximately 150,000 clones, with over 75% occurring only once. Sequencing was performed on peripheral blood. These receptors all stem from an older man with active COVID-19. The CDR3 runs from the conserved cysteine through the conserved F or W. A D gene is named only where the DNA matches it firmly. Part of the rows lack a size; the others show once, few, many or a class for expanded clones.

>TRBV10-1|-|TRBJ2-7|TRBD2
CASTPRSPPLAGGTYEQYF
TGCGCCAGCACCCCCCGATCCCCCCCCCTAGCGGGAGGAACCTACGAGCAGTACTTC
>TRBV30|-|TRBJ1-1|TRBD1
CAWERGGQTNTEAFF
TGTGCCTGGGAACGGGGGGGACAGACGAACACTGAAGCTTTCTTT
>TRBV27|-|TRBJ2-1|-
CASSLSPPGESSYNEQFF
TGTGCCAGCAGTTTATCACCCCCAGGGGAGAGCTCCTACAATGAGCAGTTCTTC
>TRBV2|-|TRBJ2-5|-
CASGGSRETQYF
TGTGCCTCCGGCGGTTCTAGAGAGACCCAGTACTTC
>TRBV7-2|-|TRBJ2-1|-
CASSHRAGSYNEQFF
TGTGCCAGCAGCCATCGGGCGGGCTCCTACAATGAGCAGTTCTTC
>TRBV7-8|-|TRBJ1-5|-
CASSRGPGQPQHF
TGTGCCAGCAGCCGGGGGCCCGGTCAGCCCCAGCATTTT
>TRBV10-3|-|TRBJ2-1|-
CAISERNEQFF
TGTGCCATCAGTGAACGGAATGAGCAGTTCTTC
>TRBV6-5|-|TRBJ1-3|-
CASSYSRDTGNTIYF
TGTGCCAGCAGTTACTCCCGGGACACTGGAAACACCATATATTTT
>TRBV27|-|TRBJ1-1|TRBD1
CASSTYRTGVGTEAFF
TGTGCCAGCAGTACATACCGGACAGGGGTGGGCACTGAAGCTTTCTTT
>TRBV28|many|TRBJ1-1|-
CASRSGGANTEAFF
TGTGCCAGCAGATCGGGGGGCGCGAACACTGAAGCTTTCTTT
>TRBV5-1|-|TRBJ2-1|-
CASSLGQPYNEQFF
TGCGCCAGCAGCTTGGGACAGCCCTACAATGAGCAGTTCTTC
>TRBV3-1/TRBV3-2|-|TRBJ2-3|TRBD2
CASSQGILAGGGGTDTQYF
TGTGCCAGCAGCCAAGGAATCCTAGCGGGAGGAGGGGGCACAGATACGCAGTATTTT
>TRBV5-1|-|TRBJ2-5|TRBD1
CASSQGYRGRGETQYF
TGCGCCAGCAGCCAGGGCTACAGGGGGCGCGGGGAGACCCAGTACTTC
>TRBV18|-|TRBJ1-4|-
CASSPPVPGRDEKLFF
TGTGCCAGCTCACCACCGGTTCCAGGTCGCGATGAAAAACTGTTTTTT
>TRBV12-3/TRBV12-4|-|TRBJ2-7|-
CASSLSSAYEQYF
TGTGCCAGCAGTTTATCTAGCGCCTACGAGCAGTACTTC
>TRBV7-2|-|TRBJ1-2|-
CASGFGGSNYGYTF
TGTGCCAGCGGATTCGGGGGGTCGAACTATGGCTACACCTTC
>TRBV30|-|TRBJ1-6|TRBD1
CAWTPWTGYNSPLHF
TGTGCCTGGACTCCGTGGACAGGTTATAATTCACCCCTCCACTTT
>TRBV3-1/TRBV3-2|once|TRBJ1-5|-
CASSQGGRHQPQHF
TGTGCCAGCAGCCAAGGAGGGCGGCATCAGCCCCAGCATTTT
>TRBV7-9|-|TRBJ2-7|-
CASSPRDFDEQYF
TGTGCCAGCAGCCCGAGGGACTTCGACGAGCAGTACTTC
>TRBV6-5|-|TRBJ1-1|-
CASSSRQLDAFF
TGTGCCAGCAGTTCTAGACAGCTTGATGCTTTCTTT
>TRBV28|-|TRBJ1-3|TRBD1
CASKRGQGVMGNTIYF
TGTGCCAGCAAGAGAGGACAGGGGGTGATGGGAAACACCATATATTTT
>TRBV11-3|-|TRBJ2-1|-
CASSYGEEYEQFF
TGTGCCAGCAGCTACGGAGAGGAGTATGAGCAGTTCTTC